This T cell receptor (beta chain) was retrieved from a study of OX40 agonist ivuxolimab in advanced cancers. At the level of the study: Males comprised roughly four fifths of the group, whose mean age was about 62 years (range 23 to 79).

Germline CDR1 is MNHEY and CDR2 is SMNVEV (reference sequence). The CDR3 sequence is 19 residues long. V lost 0 bases and J 4 bases, leaving 24 bases between the germline ends. Only in-frame clones appear in the TCRdb table, and some are missing; sequencing was by immunoSEQ multiplex PCR. Of around 65,000 clones listed, approximately 88% are singletons. The sample here was CD4+ or CD8+ T cells sorted from blood, taken in a trial of the OX40 agonist ivuxolimab. The J gene is TRBJ1-1, the V gene TRBV27, with D tentatively TRBD1 (6 bases). This receptor was obtained from an adult with an advanced solid tumor such as melanoma, head and neck, liver or kidney cancer. The CDR3 nucleotides are TGTGCCAGCAGTTTATCGGGGAACAGGGCTTTTATTCAAGGCACTGAAGCTTTCTTT. Translation: CASSLSGNRAFIQGTEAFF.